This paragraph covers one TCR beta chain sequence. One end of the junction does not line up with germline, which may come from a read error. The CDR3 extends over 17 amino acids. The germline V gene has CDR1 MNHEY and CDR2 SMNVEV (reference sequence). The sort gate was single viable CD3+CD4+CD8-CD45RO+ cells for memory CD4+ T cells. Data came from immunoSEQ multiplex PCR; TCRdb stores just in-frame clones and leaves some out. The profile covers approximately 65,000 clones, with around 77% appearing a single time and 0.88% taken by the ten largest. This sample was included in a study of memory CD4+ T cells and cytomegalovirus serostatus.

The specimen was memory CD4+ T cells from blood. The gene calls are TRBV27 and TRBJ1-2, with TRBD1 matching over 12 bases. The sequence was obtained from an adult in good health and CMV-seronegative. In nucleotides, the CDR3 is TGTGCCAGCAGGCCGGGACAGGGGGCATCCCTGATCTATGACTACACCTTC. Translation: CASRPGQGASLIYDYTF.